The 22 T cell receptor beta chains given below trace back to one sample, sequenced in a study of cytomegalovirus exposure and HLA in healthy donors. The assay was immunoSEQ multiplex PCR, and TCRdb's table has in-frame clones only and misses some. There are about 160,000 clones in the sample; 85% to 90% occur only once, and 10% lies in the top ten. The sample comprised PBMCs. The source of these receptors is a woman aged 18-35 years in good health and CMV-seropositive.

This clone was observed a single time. CDR3 DNA sequence: TGTGCCAGCAGCTCGCTAGCGGGAGGTTCCTACAATGAGCAGTTCTTC. This gives the protein CASSSLAGGSYNEQFF. V usage is TRBV11-2 and J usage is TRBJ2-1; 11 nucleotides match TRBD2. Germline-derived CDR1 and CDR2 are SGHAT and FQNNGV. V lost 4 bases and J lost 1; bases outside the gene matches: 3. CDR3 length: 16 amino acids.

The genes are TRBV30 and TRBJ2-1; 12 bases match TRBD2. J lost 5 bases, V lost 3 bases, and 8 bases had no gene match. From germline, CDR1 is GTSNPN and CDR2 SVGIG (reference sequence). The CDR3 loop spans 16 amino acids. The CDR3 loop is CAWRTRLAGAHNEQFF. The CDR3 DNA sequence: TGTGCCTGGAGGACCAGACTAGCGGGAGCCCACAATGAGCAGTTCTTC. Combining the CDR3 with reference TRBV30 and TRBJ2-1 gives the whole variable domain SQTIHQWPATLVQPVGSPLSLECTVEGTSNPNLYWYRQAAGRGLQLLFYSVGIGQISSEVPQNLSASRPQDRQFILSSKKLLLSDSGFYLCAWRTRLAGAHNEQFFGPGTRLTVL.

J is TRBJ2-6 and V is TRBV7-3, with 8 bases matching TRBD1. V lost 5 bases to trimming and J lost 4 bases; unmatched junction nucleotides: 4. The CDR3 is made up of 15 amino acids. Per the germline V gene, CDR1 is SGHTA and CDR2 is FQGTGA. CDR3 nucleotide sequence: TGTGCCAGCAGCATGACAGGGGTAGGGGCCAACGTCCTGACTTTC. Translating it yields CASSMTGVGANVLTF.

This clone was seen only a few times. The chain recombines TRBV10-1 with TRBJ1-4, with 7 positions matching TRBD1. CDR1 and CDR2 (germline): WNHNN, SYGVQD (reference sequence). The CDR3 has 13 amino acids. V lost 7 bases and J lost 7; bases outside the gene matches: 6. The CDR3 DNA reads TGCGCCAGCAACAGGGGCAGGGGTGAAAAACTGTTTTTT. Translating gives CASNRGRGEKLFF.

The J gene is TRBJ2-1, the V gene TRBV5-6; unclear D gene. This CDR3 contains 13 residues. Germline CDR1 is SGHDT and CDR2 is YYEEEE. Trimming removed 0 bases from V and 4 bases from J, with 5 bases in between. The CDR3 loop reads CASSLGVYNEQFF. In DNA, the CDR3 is TGTGCCAGCAGCTTGGGAGTTTACAATGAGCAGTTCTTC.

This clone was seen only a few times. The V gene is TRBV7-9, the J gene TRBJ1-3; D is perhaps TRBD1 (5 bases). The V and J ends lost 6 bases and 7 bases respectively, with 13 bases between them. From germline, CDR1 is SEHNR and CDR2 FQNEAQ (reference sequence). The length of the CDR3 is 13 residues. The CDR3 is CASRLQGRNTIYF. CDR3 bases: TGTGCCAGCAGGCTTCAGGGCAGGAACACCATATATTTT. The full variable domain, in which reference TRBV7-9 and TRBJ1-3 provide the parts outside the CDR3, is DTGVSQNPRHKITKRGQNVTFRCDPISEHNRLYWYRQTLGQGPEFLTYFQNEAQLEKSRLLSDRFSAERPKGSFSTLEIQRTEQGDSAMYLCASRLQGRNTIYFGEGSWLTVV.

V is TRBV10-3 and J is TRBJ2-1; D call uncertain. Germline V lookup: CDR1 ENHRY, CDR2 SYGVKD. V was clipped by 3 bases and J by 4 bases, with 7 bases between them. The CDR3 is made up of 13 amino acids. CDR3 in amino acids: CAISDGEYNEQFF. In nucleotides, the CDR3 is TGTGCCATCAGTGATGGAGAGTACAATGAGCAGTTCTTC.

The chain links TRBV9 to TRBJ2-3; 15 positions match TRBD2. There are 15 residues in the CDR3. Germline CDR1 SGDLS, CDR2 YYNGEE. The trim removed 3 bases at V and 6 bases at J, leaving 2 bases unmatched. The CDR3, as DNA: TGTGCCAGCAGCGAAGGGACTAGCGGGAGGGATACGCAGTATTTT. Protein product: CASSEGTSGRDTQYF.

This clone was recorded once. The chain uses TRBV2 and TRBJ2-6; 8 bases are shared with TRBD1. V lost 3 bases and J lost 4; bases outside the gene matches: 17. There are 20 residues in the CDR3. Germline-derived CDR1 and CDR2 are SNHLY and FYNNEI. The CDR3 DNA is TGTGCCAGCAGTGACGGGCCTTCGGGACAGGCCACGGGAGGGGCCAACGTCCTGACTTTC. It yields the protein CASSDGPSGQATGGANVLTF.

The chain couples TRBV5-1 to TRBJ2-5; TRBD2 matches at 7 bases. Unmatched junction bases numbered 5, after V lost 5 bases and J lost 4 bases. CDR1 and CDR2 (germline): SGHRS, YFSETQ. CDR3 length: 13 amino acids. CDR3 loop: CASSWGGGETQYF. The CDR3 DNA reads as TGCGCCAGCAGTTGGGGGGGAGGAGAGACCCAGTACTTC.

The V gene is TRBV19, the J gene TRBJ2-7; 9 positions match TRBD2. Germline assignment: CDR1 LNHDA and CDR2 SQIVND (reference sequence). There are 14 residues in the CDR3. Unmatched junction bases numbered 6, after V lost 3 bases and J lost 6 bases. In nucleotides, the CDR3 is TGTGCCAGTAGTATCGGCGGGAGGGCCCCCGAGCAGTACTTC. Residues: CASSIGGRAPEQYF.

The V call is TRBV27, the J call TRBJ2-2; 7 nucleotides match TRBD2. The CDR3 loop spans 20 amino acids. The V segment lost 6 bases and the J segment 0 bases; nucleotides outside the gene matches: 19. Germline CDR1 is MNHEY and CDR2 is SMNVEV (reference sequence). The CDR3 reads CASSSPQLGSGRPNTGELFF. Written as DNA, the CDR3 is TGTGCCAGCAGCTCACCCCAACTAGGTAGCGGGCGCCCGAACACCGGGGAGCTGTTTTTT.

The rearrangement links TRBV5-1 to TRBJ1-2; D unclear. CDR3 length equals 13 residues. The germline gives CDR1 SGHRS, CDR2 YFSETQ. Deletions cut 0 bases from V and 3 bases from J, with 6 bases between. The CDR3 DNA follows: TGCGCCAGCAGCTTGGTCACAGACTATGGCTACACCTTC. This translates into CASSLVTDYGYTF.

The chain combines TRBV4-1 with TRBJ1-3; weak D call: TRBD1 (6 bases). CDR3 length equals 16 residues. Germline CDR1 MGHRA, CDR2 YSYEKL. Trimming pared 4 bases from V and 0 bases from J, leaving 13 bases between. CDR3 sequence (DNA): TGCGCCAGCAGCCGAACGATGGACAGCTCTGGAAACACCATATATTTT. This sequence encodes CASSRTMDSSGNTIYF.

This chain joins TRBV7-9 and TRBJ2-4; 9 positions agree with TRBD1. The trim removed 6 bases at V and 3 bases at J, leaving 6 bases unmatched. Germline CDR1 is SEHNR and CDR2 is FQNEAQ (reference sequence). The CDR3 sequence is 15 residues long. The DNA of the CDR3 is TGTGCCAGCAGGTGGACAGGGGAAGGCAAAAACATTCAGTACTTC. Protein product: CASRWTGEGKNIQYF.

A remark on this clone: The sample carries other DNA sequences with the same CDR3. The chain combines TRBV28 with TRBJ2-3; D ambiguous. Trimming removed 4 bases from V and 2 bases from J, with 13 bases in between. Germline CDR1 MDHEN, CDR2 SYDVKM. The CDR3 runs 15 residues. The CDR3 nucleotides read TGTGCCAGCAGTTCTCCCCCGTCCCTCACAGATACGCAGTATTTT. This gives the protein CASSSPPSLTDTQYF.

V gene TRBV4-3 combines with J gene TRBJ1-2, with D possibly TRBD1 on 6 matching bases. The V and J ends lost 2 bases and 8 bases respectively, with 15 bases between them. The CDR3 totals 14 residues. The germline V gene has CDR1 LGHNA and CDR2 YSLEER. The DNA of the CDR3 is TGCGCCAGCAGCCAAAACTGGGGGCCTGAAGGCTACACCTTC. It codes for CASSQNWGPEGYTF.

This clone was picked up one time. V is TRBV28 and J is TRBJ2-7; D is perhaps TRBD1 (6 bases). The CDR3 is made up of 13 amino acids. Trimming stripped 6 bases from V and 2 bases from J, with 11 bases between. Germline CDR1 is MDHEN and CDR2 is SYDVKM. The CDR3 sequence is CASRPTGPYEQYF. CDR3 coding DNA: TGTGCCAGCAGACCCACAGGGCCCTACGAGCAGTACTTC.

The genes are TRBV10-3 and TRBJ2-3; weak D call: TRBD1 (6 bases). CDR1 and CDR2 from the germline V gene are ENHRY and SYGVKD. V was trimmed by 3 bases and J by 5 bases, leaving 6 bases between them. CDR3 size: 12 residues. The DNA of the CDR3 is TGTGCCATCAGTGACAGGGGAGATACGCAGTATTTT. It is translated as CAISDRGDTQYF.

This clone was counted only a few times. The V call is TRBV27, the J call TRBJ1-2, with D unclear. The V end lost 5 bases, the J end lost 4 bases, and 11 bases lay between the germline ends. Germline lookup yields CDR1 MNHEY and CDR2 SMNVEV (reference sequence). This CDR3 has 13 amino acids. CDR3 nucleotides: TGTGCCAGCAGTCAAGGAGACCTCTATGGCTACACCTTC. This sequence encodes CASSQGDLYGYTF.

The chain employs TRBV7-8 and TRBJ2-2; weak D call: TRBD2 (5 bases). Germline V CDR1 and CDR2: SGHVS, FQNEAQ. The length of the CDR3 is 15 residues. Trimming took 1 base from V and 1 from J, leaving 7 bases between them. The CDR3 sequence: CASSLGRGNTGELFF. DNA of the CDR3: TGTGCCAGCAGCTTAGGTCGGGGGAACACCGGGGAGCTGTTTTTT.

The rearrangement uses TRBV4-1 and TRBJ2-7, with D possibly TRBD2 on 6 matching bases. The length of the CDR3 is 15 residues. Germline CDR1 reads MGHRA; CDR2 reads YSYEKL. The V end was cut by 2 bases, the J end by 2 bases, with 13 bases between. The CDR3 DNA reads TGCGCCAGCAGCCAAACGCGGGACCTACCCTACGAGCAGTACTTC. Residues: CASSQTRDLPYEQYF.